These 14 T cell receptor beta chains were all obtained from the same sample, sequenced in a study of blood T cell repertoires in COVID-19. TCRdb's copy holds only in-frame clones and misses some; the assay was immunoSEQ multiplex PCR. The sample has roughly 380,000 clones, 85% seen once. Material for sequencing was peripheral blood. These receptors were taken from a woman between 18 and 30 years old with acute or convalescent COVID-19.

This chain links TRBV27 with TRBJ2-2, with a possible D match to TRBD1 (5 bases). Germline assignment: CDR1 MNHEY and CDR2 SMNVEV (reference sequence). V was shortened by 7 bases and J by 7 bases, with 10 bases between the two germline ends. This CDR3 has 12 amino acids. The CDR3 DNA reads TGTGCCAGCACCGCCCAGGGCGGGGAGCTGTTTTTT. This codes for CASTAQGGELFF.

The CDR3 sequence: CASSLDGLNYGYTF. In nucleotides, the CDR3 is TGCGCCAGCAGCTTGGACGGACTGAACTATGGCTACACCTTC. The J gene is TRBJ1-2, the V gene TRBV5-1; D is unresolved. This CDR3 has 14 residues. The germline V gene has CDR1 SGHRS and CDR2 YFSETQ. V was pared by 0 bases and J by 2 bases, with 8 bases between.

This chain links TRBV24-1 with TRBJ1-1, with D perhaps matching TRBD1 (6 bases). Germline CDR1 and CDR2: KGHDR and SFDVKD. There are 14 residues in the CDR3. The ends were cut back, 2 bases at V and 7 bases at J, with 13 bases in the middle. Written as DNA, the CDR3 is TGTGCCACCAGTGATTCGCGGGGGCTTGGTGAAGCTTTCTTT. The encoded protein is CATSDSRGLGEAFF.

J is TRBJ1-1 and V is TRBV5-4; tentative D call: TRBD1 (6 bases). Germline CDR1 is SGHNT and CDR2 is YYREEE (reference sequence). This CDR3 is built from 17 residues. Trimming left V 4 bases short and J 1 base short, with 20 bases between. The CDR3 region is CASSDRDTHRGNTEAFF. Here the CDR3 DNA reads TGTGCCAGCAGCGACCGGGACACTCACCGAGGGAACACTGAAGCTTTCTTT.

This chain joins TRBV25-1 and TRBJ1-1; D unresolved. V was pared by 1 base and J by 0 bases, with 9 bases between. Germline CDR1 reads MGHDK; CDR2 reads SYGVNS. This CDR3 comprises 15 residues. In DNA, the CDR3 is TGTGCCAGCAGTGAATCGGGGTCGCTGAACACTGAAGCTTTCTTT. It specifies CASSESGSLNTEAFF.

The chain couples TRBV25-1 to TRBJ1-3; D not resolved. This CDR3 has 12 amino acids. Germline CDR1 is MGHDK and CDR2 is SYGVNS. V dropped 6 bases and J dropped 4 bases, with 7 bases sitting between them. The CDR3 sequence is CASRASGNTIYF. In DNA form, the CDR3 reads TGTGCCAGCAGGGCTTCGGGAAACACCATATATTTT.

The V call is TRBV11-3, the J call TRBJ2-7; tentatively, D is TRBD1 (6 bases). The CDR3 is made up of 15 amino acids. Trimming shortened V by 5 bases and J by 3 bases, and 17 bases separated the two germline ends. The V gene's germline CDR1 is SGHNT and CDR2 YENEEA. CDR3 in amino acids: CASSQQGSPHYEQYF. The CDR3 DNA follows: TGTGCCAGCAGCCAACAGGGTTCTCCCCACTACGAGCAGTACTTC.

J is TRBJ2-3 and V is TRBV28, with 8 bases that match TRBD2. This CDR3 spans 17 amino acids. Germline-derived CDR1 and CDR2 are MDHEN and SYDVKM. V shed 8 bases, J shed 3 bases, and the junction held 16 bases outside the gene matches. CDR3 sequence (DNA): TGTGCCAGCGCGGTCGACCAATTAGCGGGAATGACAGATACGCAGTATTTT. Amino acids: CASAVDQLAGMTDTQYF.

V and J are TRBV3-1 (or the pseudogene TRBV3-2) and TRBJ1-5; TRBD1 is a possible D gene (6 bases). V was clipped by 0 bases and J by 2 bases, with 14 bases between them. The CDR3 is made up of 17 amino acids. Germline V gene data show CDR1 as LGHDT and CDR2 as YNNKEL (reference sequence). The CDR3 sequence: CASSQDQQGRGNQPQHF. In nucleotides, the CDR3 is TGTGCCAGCAGCCAAGATCAACAGGGAAGGGGCAATCAGCCCCAGCATTTT.

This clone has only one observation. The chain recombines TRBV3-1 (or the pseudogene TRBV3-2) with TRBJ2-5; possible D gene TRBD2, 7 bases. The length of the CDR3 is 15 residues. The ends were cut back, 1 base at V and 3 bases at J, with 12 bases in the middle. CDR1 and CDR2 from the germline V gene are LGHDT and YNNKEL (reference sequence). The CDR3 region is CASSQGAGAEETQYF. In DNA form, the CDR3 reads TGTGCCAGCAGCCAAGGTGCGGGGGCCGAAGAGACCCAGTACTTC.

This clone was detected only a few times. This CDR3 reads CASSPPSQGTGELFF. The CDR3 DNA is TGTGCCAGCTCACCACCGAGCCAGGGCACCGGGGAGCTGTTTTTT. The chain uses TRBV18 and TRBJ2-2, with D tentatively TRBD1 (5 bases). This CDR3 has 15 residues. Trimming removed 0 bases at V and 4 bases at J, with 9 bases between. CDR1 is KGHSH and CDR2 is LQKENI in the germline V gene.

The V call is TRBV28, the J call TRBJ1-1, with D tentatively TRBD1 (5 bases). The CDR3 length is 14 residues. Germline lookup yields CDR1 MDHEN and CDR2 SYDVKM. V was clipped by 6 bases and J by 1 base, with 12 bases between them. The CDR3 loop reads CASRRGDSNTEAFF. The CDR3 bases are TGTGCCAGCAGGCGAGGGGACTCGAACACTGAAGCTTTCTTT.

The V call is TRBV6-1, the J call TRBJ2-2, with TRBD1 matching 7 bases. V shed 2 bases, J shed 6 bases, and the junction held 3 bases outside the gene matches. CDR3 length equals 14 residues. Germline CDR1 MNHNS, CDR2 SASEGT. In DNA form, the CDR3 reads TGTGCCAGCAGTGAATACAGGGGATCCGGGGAGCTGTTTTTT. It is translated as CASSEYRGSGELFF.

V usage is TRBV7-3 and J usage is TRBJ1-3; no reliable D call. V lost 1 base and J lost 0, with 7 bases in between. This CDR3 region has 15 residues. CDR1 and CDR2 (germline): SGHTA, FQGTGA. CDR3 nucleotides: TGTGCCAGCAGCTTAAGCAGAAGCTCTGGAAACACCATATATTTT. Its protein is CASSLSRSSGNTIYF.